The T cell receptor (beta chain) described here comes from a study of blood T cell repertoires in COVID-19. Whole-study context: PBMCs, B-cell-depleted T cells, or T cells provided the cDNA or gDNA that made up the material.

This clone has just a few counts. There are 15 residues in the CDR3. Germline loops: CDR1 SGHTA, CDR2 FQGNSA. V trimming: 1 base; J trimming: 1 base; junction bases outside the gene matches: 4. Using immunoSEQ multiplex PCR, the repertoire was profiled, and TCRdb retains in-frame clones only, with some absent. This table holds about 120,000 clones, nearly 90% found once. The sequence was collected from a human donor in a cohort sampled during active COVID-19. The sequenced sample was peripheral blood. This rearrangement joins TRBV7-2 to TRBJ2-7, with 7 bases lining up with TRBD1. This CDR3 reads CASSLDRGSSYEQYF. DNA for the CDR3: TGTGCCAGCAGCTTAGACAGGGGATCTTCCTACGAGCAGTACTTC.